The 25 T cell receptor beta chains given below trace back to one sample, sequenced in a study of shared clonotypes between healthy human individuals. This table comes from immunoSEQ multiplex PCR, and its TCRdb copy is limited to in-frame clones, with some not included. There are hundreds of thousands of clones in the sample; 95% to 97% occur only once, and 0.06% lies in the top ten. The source material was naive CD4+ T cells sorted from blood. Subset here: CD45RA+ positively selected. Receptors were obtained from a woman aged 25-40 years in good health.

The CDR3 reads CASSILRKNEKLFF. CDR3 coding DNA: TGTGCCAGTAGTATCCTCAGAAAAAATGAAAAACTGTTTTTT. V usage is TRBV19 and J usage is TRBJ1-4; D not resolved. The V gene's germline CDR1 is LNHDA and CDR2 SQIVND (reference sequence). The CDR3 spans 14 residues. V lost 3 bases, J lost 5 bases, and 10 bases lay in between.

The V and J genes are TRBV28 and TRBJ2-2; 8 bases match TRBD1. V trimming: 1 base; J trimming: 5 bases; junction bases outside the gene matches: 3. CDR1 MDHEN and CDR2 SYDVKM come from the germline V gene. The CDR3 length is 15 residues. In DNA, the CDR3 is TGTGCCAGCAGTTTATATCAGGGGGCAACCGGGGAGCTGTTTTTT. Its protein product is CASSLYQGATGELFF.

The V call is TRBV27, the J call TRBJ1-6; D remains ambiguous. This CDR3 comprises 14 residues. Germline values: CDR1 MNHEY, CDR2 SMNVEV (reference sequence). Trimming left V 3 bases short and J 2 bases short, with 5 bases between. CDR3 in DNA: TGTGCCAGCAGTTTTGGCCCCTATAATTCACCCCTCCACTTT. Residues: CASSFGPYNSPLHF.

This clone was counted a single time. This chain links TRBV2 with TRBJ2-7, with TRBD2 as a possible D gene (5 bases). The CDR3 length is 13 residues. V gave up 3 bases and J gave up 5 bases, with 11 bases separating them. CDR1 and CDR2 (germline): SNHLY, FYNNEI. The CDR3 nucleotides read TGTGCCAGCAGTGACGAGGGCCGGGACGAGCAGTACTTC. This codes for CASSDEGRDEQYF. The full variable domain, with the rest looked up from reference TRBV2 and TRBJ2-7, is EPEVTQTPSHQVTQMGQEVILRCVPISNHLYFYWYRQILGQKVEFLVSFYNNEISEKSEIFDDQFSVERPDGSNFTLKIRSTKLEDSAMYFCASSDEGRDEQYFGPGTRLTVT.

The chain recombines TRBV19 with TRBJ2-6; 7 positions match TRBD1. Germline V gene sequence: CDR1 LNHDA, CDR2 SQIVND (reference sequence). The CDR3 sequence is 17 residues long. The ends lost 5 bases at V and 2 bases at J; junction bases unmatched: 9. The chain's CDR3 is CASSLLKGAAGANVLTF. DNA of the CDR3: TGTGCCAGTAGTCTATTAAAGGGGGCAGCTGGGGCCAACGTCCTGACTTTC.

V gene TRBV28 combines with J gene TRBJ1-2, with a tentative D call TRBD1 (5 bases). The length of the CDR3 is 16 residues. Germline lookup yields CDR1 MDHEN and CDR2 SYDVKM. V was trimmed by 5 bases and J by 7 bases, leaving 23 bases between them. CDR3 sequence: CASSLDRFDGGGGYTF. The CDR3 region has the DNA TGTGCCAGCAGTCTCGACAGATTCGACGGCGGAGGTGGCTACACCTTC.

The rearrangement uses TRBV28 and TRBJ1-1; D unclear. V was shortened by 8 bases and J by 5 bases, with 12 bases between the two germline ends. CDR1 is MDHEN and CDR2 is SYDVKM in the germline V gene. This CDR3 spans 12 amino acids. This CDR3 is CASHGLGTEAFF. The CDR3 nucleotides read TGTGCCAGCCATGGGTTGGGTACTGAAGCTTTCTTT.

J is TRBJ2-7 and V is TRBV15, with unresolved D. Germline lookup yields CDR1 LNHNV and CDR2 YYDKDF (reference sequence). The CDR3 is made up of 14 amino acids. Between the trimmed V and J ends, which lost 1 base and 5 bases, there was a span of 12 bases. CDR3 loop: CATSRVWATDEQYF. The CDR3 region has the DNA TGTGCCACCAGCAGAGTGTGGGCAACTGACGAGCAGTACTTC.

This chain joins TRBV7-6 and TRBJ2-7; either TRBD1 or TRBD2 may supply D (5 bases each). Between the trimmed V and J ends, which lost 1 base and 7 bases, there was a span of 17 bases. The CDR3 is 15 residues long. From germline, CDR1 is SGHVS and CDR2 FNYEAQ. The CDR3 spells CASSLEGRALGEQYF. The CDR3 DNA sequence: TGTGCCAGCAGCTTAGAGGGACGGGCCCTCGGGGAGCAGTACTTC.

This rearrangement joins TRBV11-1 to TRBJ2-1; 7 bases are shared with TRBD1. This CDR3 is 16 amino acids long. The germline gives CDR1 SGHAT, CDR2 FQDESV (reference sequence). V shed 5 bases, J shed 0 bases, and the junction held 7 bases outside the gene matches. The CDR3 spells CASSRPGGSSYNEQFF. In DNA form, the CDR3 reads TGTGCCAGCAGCCGGCCAGGGGGAAGCTCCTACAATGAGCAGTTCTTC.

The chain links TRBV19 to TRBJ1-5; the match to TRBD1 covers 9 bases. The CDR3 has 14 amino acids. The ends lost 3 bases at V and 6 bases at J; junction bases unmatched: 3. CDR1 and CDR2 from the germline V gene are LNHDA and SQIVND (reference sequence). The CDR3 region is CASSIRQGGQPQHF. The CDR3 bases are TGTGCCAGTAGTATTCGACAGGGGGGTCAGCCCCAGCATTTT.

CDR3: CASSLASATEQYF. The CDR3, as DNA: TGCGCCAGCAGCTTGGCTAGCGCAACCGAGCAGTACTTC. The chain carries TRBV5-1 and TRBJ2-7; tentatively, D is TRBD2 (6 bases). CDR1 is SGHRS, CDR2 YFSETQ, per germline. The V and J ends lost 0 bases and 6 bases respectively, with 10 bases between them. This CDR3 region has 13 residues.

This clone is a singleton in its sample. The DNA of the CDR3 is TGCAGCGTTGAAGTCGGCATGAAGGACGAGCAGTACTTC. This translates into CSVEVGMKDEQYF. The gene calls are TRBV29-1 and TRBJ2-7; D gene ambiguous. Germline loops: CDR1 SQVTM, CDR2 ANQGSEA. The CDR3 spans 13 residues. With 1 base removed from V and 5 bases from J, the gap between germline ends came to 12 bases.

The rearrangement uses TRBV19 and TRBJ2-4; D may be TRBD1 (8 bases). Germline lookup yields CDR1 LNHDA and CDR2 SQIVND (reference sequence). Trimming left V 6 bases short and J 8 bases short, with 14 bases between. CDR3 length equals 13 residues. The CDR3 sequence is CASRVTGGDIQYF. The CDR3 coding sequence is TGTGCCAGTAGGGTTACAGGGGGGGACATTCAGTACTTC.

J is TRBJ1-6 and V is TRBV28; 7 nucleotides line up with TRBD1. The CDR3 consists of 13 residues. Germline values: CDR1 MDHEN, CDR2 SYDVKM. The V and J ends lost 2 bases and 11 bases, in that order; junction bases with no gene match: 3. CDR3 nucleotide sequence: TGTGCCAGCAGTTTACGGGACAGCCCACCCCTCCACTTT. Its translation is CASSLRDSPPLHF.

The chain combines TRBV6-5 with TRBJ1-2; TRBD1 matches 7 bases. V trimming: 0 bases; J trimming: 4 bases; junction bases outside the gene matches: 8. The CDR3 consists of 16 residues. The germline CDR1 and CDR2 sequences are MNHEY and SVGAGI. Here the CDR3 DNA reads TGTGCCAGCAGTTACTCTAATTCCGGGACAGTCTATGGCTACACCTTC. It is translated as CASSYSNSGTVYGYTF.

The CDR3 bases are TGTGCCAGCAGCTTATTGGCTAGCGGGACCTACGAGCAGTACTTC. Encoded protein: CASSLLASGTYEQYF. The chain joins TRBV7-2 to TRBJ2-7; 9 nucleotides match TRBD2. In germline, CDR1 is SGHTA, CDR2 FQGNSA. There are 15 residues in the CDR3. Trimming took 2 bases from V and 2 from J; bases not matched to a gene: 4.

This chain uses TRBV4-1 with TRBJ2-7; TRBD2 is a possible D gene (5 bases). CDR1 is MGHRA and CDR2 is YSYEKL in the germline V gene. CDR3 size: 17 residues. Trimming removed 0 bases from V and 2 bases from J, with 17 bases in between. CDR3 DNA: TGCGCCAGCAGCCAAGATAGGGTGGTAGCGCAACCCTACGAGCAGTACTTC. It codes for CASSQDRVVAQPYEQYF.

This clone showed up just once. CDR3 sequence (DNA): TGTGCCATCAGCTCCGGGACAGGGGGCGACGAGCAGTACTTC. It translates to CAISSGTGGDEQYF. The J gene is TRBJ2-7, the V gene TRBV10-3; 12 nucleotides match TRBD1. V lost 6 bases to trimming and J lost 5 bases; unmatched junction nucleotides: 5. Germline V gene lookup returns CDR1 ENHRY and CDR2 SYGVKD. This CDR3 is 14 amino acids long.

J is TRBJ2-1 and V is TRBV25-1; 11 positions agree with TRBD2. The germline gives CDR1 MGHDK, CDR2 SYGVNS. This CDR3 spans 16 amino acids. Trimming removed 2 bases from V and 7 bases from J; junction bases left unmatched: 7. This CDR3 is CASSEPGLAGGNEQFF. For the CDR3, the DNA is TGTGCCAGCAGTGAACCAGGGCTAGCGGGAGGTAATGAGCAGTTCTTC.

This clone was detected once. J is TRBJ2-3 and V is TRBV4-1, with 7 bases fitting TRBD2. The J segment lost 6 bases and the V segment lost 0 bases, leaving 3 bases of the junction unmatched. The CDR3 has 14 amino acids. From germline, CDR1 is MGHRA and CDR2 YSYEKL. DNA of the CDR3: TGCGCCAGCAGCCAAGAGGGGCGGGGGGATACGCAGTATTTT. Translating gives CASSQEGRGDTQYF.

The CDR3 region is CASGLAETTDTQYF. Written as DNA, the CDR3 is TGTGCCAGCGGACTAGCGGAGACAACAGATACGCAGTATTTT. The chain uses TRBV19 and TRBJ2-3; 10 nucleotides agree with TRBD2. Germline CDR1 reads LNHDA; CDR2 reads SQIVND (reference sequence). CDR3 length: 14 residues. J lost 3 bases, V lost 9 bases, and 6 bases had no gene match.

The chain carries TRBV4-1 and TRBJ2-7; 8 bases match TRBD2. The length of the CDR3 is 14 residues. Germline assignment: CDR1 MGHRA and CDR2 YSYEKL. The ends lost 4 bases at V and 3 bases at J; junction bases unmatched: 5. The CDR3 is CASSPTSGNYEQYF. The DNA for the CDR3 is TGCGCCAGCAGCCCCACTAGCGGCAACTACGAGCAGTACTTC.

The V gene is TRBV4-1, the J gene TRBJ2-3, with TRBD2 identical over 14 bases. The germline CDR1 and CDR2 sequences are MGHRA and YSYEKL. The CDR3 runs to 18 residues. The V segment lost 1 base and the J segment 5 bases; nucleotides outside the gene matches: 8. The CDR3 sequence: CASSQALTSGRARDTQYF. The CDR3 DNA follows: TGCGCCAGCAGCCAAGCCCTGACTAGCGGGAGGGCACGAGATACGCAGTATTTT.

This rearrangement joins TRBV6-6 to TRBJ1-2, with unresolved D. The CDR3 is 13 amino acids. V gave up 2 bases and J gave up 5 bases, with 9 bases separating them. Germline V lookup: CDR1 MNHNY, CDR2 SVGAGI (reference sequence). The CDR3 DNA follows: TGTGCCAGCAGTTACAGGGATTCTTATGGCTACACCTTC. It yields the protein CASSYRDSYGYTF.